This T cell receptor (beta chain) was sequenced in a study of technical replicates of blood from several donors (dated by TCRdb to the late 2010s). In regard to this clone: Its antigen remains unidentified. The sample holds no much larger clone one base away, and base qualities are not on file.

Counted from cysteine to phenylalanine, this CDR3 has 14 amino acids. The CDR3 DNA has 42 bases and is translated from base 1. The junction shows trimming of 5 bases on V and 0 bases on J, and the gene matches do not reach 2 bases of it. CDR1 SGHTA and CDR2 FQGNSA are derived from the germline V gene. Library construction relied on the immunoSEQ multiplex PCR assay. The table was pulled from immuneACCESS by TCRdb, which kept in-frame rearrangements only. Such tables lose some clones; where checked, under half of the loss comes from unresolved V genes, and the rest has no known cause. Present in this sample are some 66,000 clones, roughly 98% of which were seen just once. The top ten hold under 0.2% of the sample.

The sequence came from a human donor in good health. Sequencing used T cells isolated from PBMCs. The rearrangement combines TRBV7-2 with TRBJ1-1; 8 middle bases align to TRBD1. The CDR3 corresponds to CASSAQGVNTEAFF. In nucleotide form, the sequence is TGTGCCAGCAGCGCACAGGGGGTGAACACTGAAGCTTTCTTT.